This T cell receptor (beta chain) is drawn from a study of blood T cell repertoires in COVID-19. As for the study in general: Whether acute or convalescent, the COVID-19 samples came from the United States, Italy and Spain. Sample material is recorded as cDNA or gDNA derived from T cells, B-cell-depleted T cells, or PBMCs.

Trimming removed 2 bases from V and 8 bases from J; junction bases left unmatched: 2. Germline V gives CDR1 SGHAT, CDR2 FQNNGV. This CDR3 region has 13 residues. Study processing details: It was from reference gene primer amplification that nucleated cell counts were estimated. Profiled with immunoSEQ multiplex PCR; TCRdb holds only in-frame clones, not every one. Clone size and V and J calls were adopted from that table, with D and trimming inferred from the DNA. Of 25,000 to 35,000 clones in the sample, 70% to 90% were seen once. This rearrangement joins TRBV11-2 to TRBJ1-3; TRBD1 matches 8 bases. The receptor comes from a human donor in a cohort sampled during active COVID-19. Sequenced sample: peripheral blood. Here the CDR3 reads CASSLNRGDTIYF. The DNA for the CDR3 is TGTGCCAGCAGCTTAAACAGGGGGGACACCATATATTTT.